The text below deals with one TCR beta chain. This sample is part of a study of blood T cell repertoires in COVID-19. Clones were sequenced by immunoSEQ multiplex PCR, and TCRdb holds only the in-frame ones, with some missing. The sample consists of some 200,000 clones, 85% to 90% of them appearing once. With 2 bases removed from V and 3 bases from J, the gap between germline ends came to 14 bases. Germline CDR1 MNHEY, CDR2 SVGEGT. The CDR3 length is 15 residues. The sample consisted of peripheral blood. The receptor was isolated from an elderly man with acute or convalescent COVID-19. The chain is built from TRBV6-2 or TRBV6-3 and TRBJ2-7; a possible D gene is TRBD2 (6 bases). CDR3 sequence: CASSYETGVGYEQYV. The CDR3, as DNA: TGTGCCAGCAGTTACGAAACGGGGGTTGGCTACGAGCAGTACGTC.